The 9 T cell receptor beta chains in this list originate from one sample, sequenced in a study of blood T cell repertoires in COVID-19. Data came from immunoSEQ multiplex PCR; TCRdb stores just in-frame clones and leaves some out. The sample lists roughly 200,000 clones, around 85% seen once, with roughly 3.5% in the top ten. Sample: peripheral blood. These receptors all come from a man aged 60 to 75 with acute or convalescent COVID-19.

The rearrangement links TRBV6-5 to TRBJ1-1; D is undetermined. Between the trimmed V and J ends, which lost 6 bases and 5 bases, there was a span of 7 bases. This CDR3 has 11 residues. From germline, CDR1 is MNHEY and CDR2 SVGAGI. The CDR3 DNA reads TGTGCCAGCAGGGCGGTAACTGAAGCTTTCTTT. Protein: CASRAVTEAFF.

CDR3 protein: CSAWTSGSYNEQFF. CDR3 bases: TGCAGCGCCTGGACTAGCGGATCCTACAATGAGCAGTTCTTC. This rearrangement joins TRBV29-1 to TRBJ2-1; 10 nucleotides line up with TRBD2. The ends lost 7 bases at V and 1 base at J; junction bases unmatched: 4. The CDR3 extends over 14 amino acids. The germline CDR1 and CDR2 sequences are SQVTM and ANQGSEA.

The rearrangement uses TRBV7-3 and TRBJ2-1, with TRBD2 matching 10 bases. This CDR3 spans 15 amino acids. V trimming: 2 bases; J trimming: 6 bases; junction bases outside the gene matches: 4. Germline lookup yields CDR1 SGHTA and CDR2 FQGTGA. The CDR3 bases are TGTGCCAGCAGCTTAGGTAGCGGGAGGAGCAATGAGCAGTTCTTC. Translation: CASSLGSGRSNEQFF.

V and J are TRBV11-2 and TRBJ2-1; 12 bases match TRBD2. The CDR3 consists of 15 residues. The germline CDR1 and CDR2 sequences are SGHAT and FQNNGV. Unmatched junction bases numbered 3, after V lost 3 bases and J lost 6 bases. CDR3 sequence (DNA): TGTGCCAGCAGCTTGAGGACTAGCGGGATCAATGAGCAGTTCTTC. This translates into CASSLRTSGINEQFF.

The chain employs TRBV6-5 and TRBJ2-5; no clear D gene. Germline CDR1 and CDR2: MNHEY and SVGAGI. V lost 0 bases and J lost 1, with 9 bases in between. This CDR3 comprises 15 residues. This CDR3 is CASSYSPNLQETQYF. CDR3 DNA: TGTGCCAGCAGTTACTCGCCTAACCTCCAAGAGACCCAGTACTTC.

Written as DNA, the CDR3 is TGTGCCAGCAGCTTAAACCCGACTAGCGGGTACCCAAGTCACAATGAGCAGTTCTTC. It encodes CASSLNPTSGYPSHNEQFF. The rearrangement joins TRBV7-2 to TRBJ2-1; 10 nucleotides align to TRBD2. This CDR3 spans 19 amino acids. Germline V CDR1 and CDR2: SGHTA, FQGNSA. J was trimmed by 5 bases and V by 2 bases; bases with no gene match: 15. Using reference TRBV7-2 and TRBJ2-1 for the parts outside the CDR3, the full variable domain is GAGVSQSPSNKVTEKGKDVELRCDPISGHTALYWYRQSLGQGLEFLIYFQGNSAPDKSGLPSDRFSAERTGGSVSTLTIQRTQQEDSAVYLCASSLNPTSGYPSHNEQFFGPGTRLTVL.

The rearrangement joins TRBV20-1 to TRBJ2-5; D possibly corresponds to TRBD1 (6 bases). In germline, CDR1 is DFQATT, CDR2 SNEGSKA (reference sequence). This CDR3 has 15 residues. The germline V and J ends were trimmed by 3 bases and 4 bases, with 18 bases remaining between them. The CDR3 DNA reads TGCAGTGCTAGTCAGGCAGGGGCAAGGGCAGAGACCCAGTACTTC. Translating it yields CSASQAGARAETQYF.

This rearrangement joins TRBV29-1 to TRBJ2-5; D is uncertain. CDR3 size: 12 residues. Looked up from germline, CDR1 is SQVTM and CDR2 is ANQGSEA. V lost 3 bases and J 5 bases, leaving 10 bases between the germline ends. CDR3 bases: TGCAGCGTTGAGTGGGCCTGGGAGACCCAGTACTTC. Translation gives CSVEWAWETQYF.

This chain links TRBV30 with TRBJ2-6; 8 positions match TRBD1. Trimming at V came to 3 bases and at J to 0 bases, leaving 4 bases not matched to a gene. The CDR3 extends over 16 amino acids. Germline CDR1 reads GTSNPN; CDR2 reads SVGIG (reference sequence). The CDR3 is CAWSRDRSSGANVLTF. CDR3 bases: TGTGCCTGGAGCCGGGACAGGAGCTCTGGGGCCAACGTCCTGACTTTC.